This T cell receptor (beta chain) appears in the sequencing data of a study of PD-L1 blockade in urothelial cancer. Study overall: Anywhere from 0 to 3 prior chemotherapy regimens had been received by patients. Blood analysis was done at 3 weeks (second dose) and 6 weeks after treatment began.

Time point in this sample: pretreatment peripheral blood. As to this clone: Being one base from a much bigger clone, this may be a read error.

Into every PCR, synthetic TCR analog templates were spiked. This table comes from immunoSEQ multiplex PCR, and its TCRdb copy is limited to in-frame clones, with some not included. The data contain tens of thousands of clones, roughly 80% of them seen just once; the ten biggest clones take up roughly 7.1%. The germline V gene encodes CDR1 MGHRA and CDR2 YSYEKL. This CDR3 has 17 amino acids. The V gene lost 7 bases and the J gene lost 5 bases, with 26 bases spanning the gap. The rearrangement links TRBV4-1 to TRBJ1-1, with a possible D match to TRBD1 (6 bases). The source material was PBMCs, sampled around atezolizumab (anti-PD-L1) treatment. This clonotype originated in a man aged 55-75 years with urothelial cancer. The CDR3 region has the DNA TGCGCCAGCACCTTTACTGACACCGGGACAAGGTGGACTGAAGCTTTCTTT. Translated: CASTFTDTGTRWTEAFF.